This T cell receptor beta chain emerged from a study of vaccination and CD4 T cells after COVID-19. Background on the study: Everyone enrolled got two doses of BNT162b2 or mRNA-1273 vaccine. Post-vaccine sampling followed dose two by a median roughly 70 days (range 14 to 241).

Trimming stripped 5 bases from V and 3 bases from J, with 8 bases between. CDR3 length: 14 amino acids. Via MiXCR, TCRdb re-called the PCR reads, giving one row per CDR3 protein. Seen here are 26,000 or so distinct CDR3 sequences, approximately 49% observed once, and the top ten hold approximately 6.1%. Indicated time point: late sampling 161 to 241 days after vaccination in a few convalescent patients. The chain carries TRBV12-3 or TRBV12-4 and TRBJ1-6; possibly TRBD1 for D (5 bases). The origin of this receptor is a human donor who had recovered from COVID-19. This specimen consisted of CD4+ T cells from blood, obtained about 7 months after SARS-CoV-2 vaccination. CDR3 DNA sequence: TGTGCCAGCAGTCTGACAGTCTATAATTCACCCCTCCACTTT. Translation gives CASSLTVYNSPLHF.